The 30 T cell receptor beta chains below all came from one sample that was sequenced in a study of control samples from healthy donors and cancer patients. Sequencing was performed with immunoSEQ multiplex PCR; in TCRdb, only in-frame clones are kept and a portion is missing. The sample contains about 99,000 clones, more than 85% of which appear only once. Material: PBMCs. The receptors originated from a man between 60 and 75 years old with lung cancer.

The chain joins TRBV7-3 to TRBJ1-2; 12 nucleotides match TRBD1. CDR3 length: 16 residues. J lost 7 bases, V lost 4 bases, and 10 bases had no gene match. The V gene's germline CDR1 is SGHTA and CDR2 FQGTGA. The CDR3 is CASSSFAGTGGFGYTF. The CDR3 DNA reads TGTGCCAGCAGCTCCTTCGCCGGGACAGGGGGCTTTGGCTACACCTTC.

This chain links TRBV2 with TRBJ2-1, with TRBD1 matching over 10 bases. The germline V gene encodes CDR1 SNHLY and CDR2 FYNNEI. V trimming: 5 bases; J trimming: 3 bases; junction bases outside the gene matches: 1. This CDR3 has 14 amino acids. The DNA of the CDR3 is TGTGCCAGCAGTAGGACAGGGGGCTACAATGAGCAGTTCTTC. Encoded protein: CASSRTGGYNEQFF.

The rearrangement joins TRBV7-2 to TRBJ2-2; maybe TRBD2 (5 bases). V lost 8 bases and J 0 bases, leaving 16 bases between the germline ends. The CDR3 sequence is 16 residues long. CDR1 SGHTA and CDR2 FQGNSA come from the germline V gene. The CDR3 region is CASPGPGYANTGELFF. As DNA, the CDR3 is TGTGCCAGCCCCGGTCCGGGATACGCGAACACCGGGGAGCTGTTTTTT.

The chain joins TRBV6-4 to TRBJ1-2, with D perhaps TRBD1 (6 bases). The germline V and J ends were trimmed by 0 bases and 6 bases, with 14 bases remaining between them. Germline values: CDR1 MRHNA, CDR2 SNTAGT. The CDR3 spans 15 residues. The CDR3 sequence is CASSDSGRGIDGYTF. The CDR3 DNA is TGTGCCAGCAGTGACTCGGGCAGGGGCATCGATGGCTACACCTTC.

This clone has only a few counts. V gene TRBV5-1 combines with J gene TRBJ2-5; D is ambiguous. Germline V gene lookup returns CDR1 SGHRS and CDR2 YFSETQ. There are 17 residues in the CDR3. V lost 0 bases and J lost 3, with 18 bases in between. CDR3 protein: CASSLALRRSLEETQYF. In DNA, the CDR3 is TGCGCCAGCAGCTTGGCCTTAAGGCGGAGCCTCGAAGAGACCCAGTACTTC.

The rearrangement links TRBV27 to TRBJ1-2; no clear D. The ends were cut back, 2 bases at V and 3 bases at J, with 16 bases in the middle. The CDR3 has 16 residues. Per the germline V gene, CDR1 is MNHEY and CDR2 is SMNVEV (reference sequence). The CDR3 is CASSLLAGGDYYGYTF. The CDR3 bases are TGTGCCAGCAGTTTACTAGCCGGCGGCGATTACTATGGCTACACCTTC.

V is TRBV7-9 and J is TRBJ1-1, with D unclear. This CDR3 has 13 amino acids. V lost 5 bases and J 1 base, leaving 8 bases between the germline ends. CDR1 is SEHNR and CDR2 is FQNEAQ in the germline V gene (reference sequence). In DNA form, the CDR3 reads TGTGCCAGCAGCCGCCGGGAGAACACTGAAGCTTTCTTT. Its translation is CASSRRENTEAFF.

The chain is built from TRBV5-6 and TRBJ1-4; 9 bases align to TRBD1. The V gene end was trimmed by 3 bases and the J gene end by 5 bases; junction bases not matched to a gene: 14. Germline CDR1 and CDR2: SGHDT and YYEEEE. CDR3 length: 18 residues. CDR3 DNA sequence: TGTGCCAGCAGCTCGGGACGGGACAGGGTTCGCGTAAATGAAAAACTGTTTTTT. This sequence encodes CASSSGRDRVRVNEKLFF.

The rearrangement links TRBV12-3 or TRBV12-4 to TRBJ2-2, with unresolved D. V lost 8 bases and J lost 6, with 13 bases in between. The CDR3 has 13 residues. Written as DNA, the CDR3 is TGTGCCAGCGGATCCCGAAAGGCCGGGGAGCTGTTTTTT. As protein: CASGSRKAGELFF.

This clone was found a few times. The rearrangement joins TRBV5-8 to TRBJ1-6; a weak D match, TRBD1 (5 bases). V lost 3 bases and J lost 8, with 15 bases in between. Germline CDR1 and CDR2: SGHTS and YDEGEE. The CDR3 totals 15 residues. The CDR3 here is CASSSRVSRDSPLHF. In DNA form, the CDR3 reads TGTGCCAGCAGCTCCAGGGTCTCGAGGGATTCACCCCTCCACTTT.

The rearrangement joins TRBV5-1 to TRBJ2-2; D gene uncertain. Germline V CDR1 and CDR2: SGHRS, YFSETQ. The CDR3 spans 14 residues. Trimming removed 4 bases from V and 0 bases from J, with 7 bases in between. The CDR3 loop reads CASSRNPNTGELFF. CDR3 bases: TGCGCCAGCAGCCGGAATCCGAACACCGGGGAGCTGTTTTTT.

The rearrangement uses TRBV4-1 and TRBJ1-5; no reliable D call. V lost 1 base, J lost 0 bases, and 13 bases lay in between. CDR3 length: 17 residues. In germline, CDR1 is MGHRA, CDR2 YSYEKL. The CDR3 is CASSQGKGGNSNQPQHF. In DNA, the CDR3 is TGCGCCAGCAGCCAAGGAAAGGGTGGAAATAGCAATCAGCCCCAGCATTTT.

The chain is built from TRBV5-1 and TRBJ1-4, with a tentative D call TRBD1 (6 bases). From germline, CDR1 is SGHRS and CDR2 YFSETQ. The V and J ends lost 5 bases and 3 bases respectively, with 14 bases between them. This CDR3 is 15 amino acids long. The CDR3 DNA sequence: TGCGCCAGCAGACCCCCAGGGGAGGCTAATGAAAAACTGTTTTTT. It yields the protein CASRPPGEANEKLFF.

The chain links TRBV7-9 to TRBJ2-4; D is uncertain. The CDR3 is 12 residues long. Germline CDR1 SEHNR, CDR2 FQNEAQ (reference sequence). V lost 3 bases and J lost 7, with 7 bases in between. The CDR3 coding sequence is TGTGCCAGCAGCTTGAACACGAACATTCAGTACTTC. This codes for CASSLNTNIQYF.

The chain has TRBV7-2 and TRBJ1-6, with D perhaps TRBD1 (5 bases). In germline, CDR1 is SGHTA, CDR2 FQGNSA. CDR3 length equals 17 residues. The CDR3 sequence is CAIIRGAGGSYNSPLHF. CDR3 DNA sequence: TGTGCTATCATTAGAGGGGCAGGTGGTTCCTATAATTCACCCCTCCACTTT. Supplemented by reference TRBV7-2 and TRBJ1-6, the full variable domain reads GAGVSQSPSNKVTEKGKDVELRCDPISGHTALYWYRQSLGQGLEFLIYFQGNSAPDKSGLPSDRFSAERTGGSVSTLTIQRTQQEDSAVYLCAIIRGAGGSYNSPLHFGNGTRLTVT.

The rearrangement uses TRBV6-5 and TRBJ2-3; D is undetermined. This CDR3 region has 15 residues. V shed 2 bases and J shed 2 bases, with 11 bases lying between them. CDR1 MNHEY and CDR2 SVGAGI come from the germline V gene. CDR3 DNA sequence: TGTGCCAGCAGTTACGAGGCCAAACTCACAGATACGCAGTATTTT. Protein product: CASSYEAKLTDTQYF.

The genes are TRBV10-1 and TRBJ2-1; D unresolved. Trimming removed 4 bases from V and 4 bases from J, with 5 bases in between. Per germline, CDR1 WNHNN and CDR2 SYGVQD (reference sequence). This CDR3 has 12 amino acids. The CDR3 bases are TGCGCCAGCAGTGGGTCGTACAATGAGCAGTTCTTC. This sequence encodes CASSGSYNEQFF.

The chain combines TRBV29-1 with TRBJ1-5; D is uncertain. The CDR3 is 14 residues long. Germline V gene lookup returns CDR1 SQVTM and CDR2 ANQGSEA. V lost 3 bases and J lost 7, with 16 bases in between. CDR3 amino acids: CSVEVGGVGQPQHF. The CDR3 DNA is TGCAGCGTTGAGGTTGGTGGGGTCGGGCAGCCCCAGCATTTT.

The chain recombines TRBV4-1 with TRBJ2-5; TRBD2 matches at 10 bases. The CDR3 consists of 16 residues. Trimming cost V 4 bases and J 3 bases; bases outside gene matches: 8. The germline gives CDR1 MGHRA, CDR2 YSYEKL. This chain's CDR3 is CASSPPLLAGEETQYF. CDR3 coding DNA: TGCGCCAGCAGCCCCCCCCTTCTAGCGGGGGAAGAGACCCAGTACTTC.

The rearrangement links TRBV24-1 to TRBJ2-6; 7 bases map to TRBD1. V gave up 4 bases and J gave up 1 base; unmatched junction bases: 6. The length of the CDR3 is 17 residues. Germline values: CDR1 KGHDR, CDR2 SFDVKD. The CDR3 nucleotides read TGTGCCACCAGTGAGGGGGACAGCTTTTCTGGGGCCAACGTCCTGACTTTC. This sequence encodes CATSEGDSFSGANVLTF.

Only one count was recorded for this clone. The chain has TRBV7-3 and TRBJ2-1; 8 bases are a match to TRBD1. The trim removed 2 bases at V and 12 bases at J, leaving 9 bases unmatched. Per the germline V gene, CDR1 is SGHTA and CDR2 is FQGTGA. This CDR3 region has 14 residues. The CDR3 nucleotides read TGTGCCAGCAGCTTATACGACAGGGGTACGGTGCAGTTCTTC. Translation: CASSLYDRGTVQFF.

V and J are TRBV6-5 and TRBJ1-2; D may be TRBD1 (6 bases). Germline values: CDR1 MNHEY, CDR2 SVGAGI. V lost 0 bases to trimming and J lost 8 bases, with 16 bases between them. CDR3 length: 15 amino acids. The CDR3, as DNA: TGTGCCAGCAGTTACTCGAGGCAGGGGCAGGGCGGCTACACCTTC. Residues: CASSYSRQGQGGYTF.

The rearrangement links TRBV18 to TRBJ2-5, with a possible D match to TRBD2 (5 bases). The CDR3 has 15 amino acids. Germline V lookup: CDR1 KGHSH, CDR2 LQKENI. Trimming took off 0 bases at V and 1 base at J, with 9 bases between the two ends. Here the CDR3 reads CASSPPSSFQETQYF. CDR3 sequence (DNA): TGTGCCAGCTCACCACCCTCTAGCTTCCAAGAGACCCAGTACTTC.

The chain is built from TRBV12-5 and TRBJ1-1; perhaps TRBD1 as D (6 bases). From germline, CDR1 is LGHNT and CDR2 FRNRAP. CDR3 length: 11 amino acids. Trimming shortened V by 7 bases and J by 8 bases, and 11 bases separated the two germline ends. In DNA form, the CDR3 reads TGTGCTAGTGAGGGGGGTCGGGAAGCTTTCTTT. Protein product: CASEGGREAFF.

This rearrangement joins TRBV3-1 (or the pseudogene TRBV3-2) to TRBJ1-2, with a tentative D call TRBD1 (5 bases). This CDR3 region has 12 residues. Deletions cut 8 bases from V and 4 bases from J, with 11 bases between. CDR1 is LGHDT and CDR2 is YNNKEL in the germline V gene (reference sequence). The CDR3, as DNA: TGTGCCAGCGGAACGGGGGTCTATGGCTACACCTTC. It is translated as CASGTGVYGYTF.

The chain carries TRBV29-1 and TRBJ1-1; D might be TRBD1 (5 bases). CDR1 is SQVTM and CDR2 is ANQGSEA in the germline V gene. The V and J ends lost 5 bases and 1 base respectively, with 11 bases between them. CDR3 length: 13 amino acids. CDR3 DNA sequence: TGCAGCGTTTACCGGGACGCGAACACTGAAGCTTTCTTT. This sequence encodes CSVYRDANTEAFF.

The chain couples TRBV6-5 to TRBJ1-2; D unresolved. This CDR3 spans 13 amino acids. The germline CDR1 and CDR2 sequences are MNHEY and SVGAGI. The germline V and J ends were trimmed by 6 bases and 2 bases, with 10 bases remaining between them. The CDR3 region has the DNA TGTGCCAGCAGACCACAGCAAAACTATGGCTACACCTTC. Its protein product is CASRPQQNYGYTF.

The chain uses TRBV6-2 or TRBV6-3 and TRBJ1-6; perhaps TRBD1 as D (6 bases). There are 17 residues in the CDR3. Trimming removed 0 bases from V and 7 bases from J, with 16 bases in between. In germline, CDR1 is MNHEY, CDR2 SVGEGT. CDR3 nucleotides: TGTGCCAGCAGTTACTCGCCCCTCAGGGGAACCAATTCACCCCTCCACTTT. It codes for CASSYSPLRGTNSPLHF.

As regards this clone: A read error may produce the germline difference seen at one junction end. This CDR3 reads CASSLTPSSYNEQFF. In DNA form, the CDR3 reads TGTGCCAGCAGCCTAACCCCCAGCTCCTACAATGAGCAGTTCTTC. The chain uses TRBV7-3 and TRBJ2-1, with unresolved D. Germline CDR1 SGHTA, CDR2 FQGTGA. The CDR3 spans 15 residues.

This clone has only one observation. This CDR3 is CSAQGGLETQYF. The CDR3 DNA sequence: TGCAGCGCCCAAGGTGGGTTAGAGACCCAGTACTTC. The chain recombines TRBV29-1 with TRBJ2-5; unclear D gene. V gave up 7 bases and J gave up 4 bases, with 13 bases separating them. The germline gives CDR1 SQVTM, CDR2 ANQGSEA. CDR3 length: 12 residues.